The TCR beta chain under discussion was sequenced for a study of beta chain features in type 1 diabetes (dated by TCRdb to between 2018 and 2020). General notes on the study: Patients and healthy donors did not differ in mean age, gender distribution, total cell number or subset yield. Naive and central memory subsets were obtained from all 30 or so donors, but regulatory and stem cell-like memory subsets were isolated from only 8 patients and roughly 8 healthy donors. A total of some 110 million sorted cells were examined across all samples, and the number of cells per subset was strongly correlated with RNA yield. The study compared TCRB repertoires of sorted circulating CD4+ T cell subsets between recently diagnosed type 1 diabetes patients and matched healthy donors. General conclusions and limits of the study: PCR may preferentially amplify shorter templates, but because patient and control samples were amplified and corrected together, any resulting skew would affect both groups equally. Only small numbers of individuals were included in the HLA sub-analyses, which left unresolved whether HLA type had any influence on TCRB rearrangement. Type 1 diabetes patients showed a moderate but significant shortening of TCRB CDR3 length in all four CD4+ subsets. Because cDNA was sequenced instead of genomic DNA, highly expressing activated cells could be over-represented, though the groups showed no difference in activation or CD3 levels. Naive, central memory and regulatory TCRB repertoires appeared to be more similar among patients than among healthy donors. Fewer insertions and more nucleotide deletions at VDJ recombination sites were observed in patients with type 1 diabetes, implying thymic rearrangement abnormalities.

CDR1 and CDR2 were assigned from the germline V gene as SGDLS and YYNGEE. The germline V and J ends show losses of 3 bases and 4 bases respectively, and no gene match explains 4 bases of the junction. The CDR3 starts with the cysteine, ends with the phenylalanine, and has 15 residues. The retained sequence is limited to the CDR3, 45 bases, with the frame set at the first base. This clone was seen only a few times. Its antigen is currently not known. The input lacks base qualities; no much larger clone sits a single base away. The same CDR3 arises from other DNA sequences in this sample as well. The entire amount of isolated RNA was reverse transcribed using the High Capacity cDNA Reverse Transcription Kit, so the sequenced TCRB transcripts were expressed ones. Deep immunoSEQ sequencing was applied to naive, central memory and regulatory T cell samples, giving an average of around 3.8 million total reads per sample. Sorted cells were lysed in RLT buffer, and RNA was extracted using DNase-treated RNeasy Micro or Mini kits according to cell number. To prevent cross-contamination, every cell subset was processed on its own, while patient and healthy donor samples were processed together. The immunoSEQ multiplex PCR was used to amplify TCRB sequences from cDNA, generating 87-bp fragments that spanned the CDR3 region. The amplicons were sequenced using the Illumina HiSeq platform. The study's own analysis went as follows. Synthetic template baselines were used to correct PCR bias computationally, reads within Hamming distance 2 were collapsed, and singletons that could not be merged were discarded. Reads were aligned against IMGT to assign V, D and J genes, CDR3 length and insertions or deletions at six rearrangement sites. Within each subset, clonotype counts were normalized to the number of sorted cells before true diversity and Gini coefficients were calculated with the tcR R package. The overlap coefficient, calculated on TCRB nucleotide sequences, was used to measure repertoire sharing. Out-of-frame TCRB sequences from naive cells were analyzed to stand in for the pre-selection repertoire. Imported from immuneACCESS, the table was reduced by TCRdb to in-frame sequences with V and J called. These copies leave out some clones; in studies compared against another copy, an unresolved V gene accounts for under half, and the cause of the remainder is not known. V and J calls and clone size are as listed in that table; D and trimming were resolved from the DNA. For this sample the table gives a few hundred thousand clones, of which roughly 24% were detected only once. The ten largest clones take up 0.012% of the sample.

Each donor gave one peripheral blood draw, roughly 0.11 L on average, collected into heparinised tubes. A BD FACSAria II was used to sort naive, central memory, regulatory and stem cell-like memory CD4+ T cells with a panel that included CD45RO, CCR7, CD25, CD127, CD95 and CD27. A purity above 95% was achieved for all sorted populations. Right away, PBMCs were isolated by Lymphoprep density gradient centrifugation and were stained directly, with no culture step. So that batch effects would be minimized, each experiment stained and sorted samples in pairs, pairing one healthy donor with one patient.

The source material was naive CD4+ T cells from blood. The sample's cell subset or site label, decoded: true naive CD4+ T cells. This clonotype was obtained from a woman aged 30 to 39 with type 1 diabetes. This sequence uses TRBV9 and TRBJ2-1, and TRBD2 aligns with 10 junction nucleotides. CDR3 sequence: CASSAGLAEYNEQFF. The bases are TGTGCCAGCAGCGCAGGACTAGCGGAGTACAATGAGCAGTTCTTC.